These 8 T cell receptor beta chains share one sample of origin, sequenced in a study of T cells in Graves' hyperthyroidism and ophthalmopathy (dated by TCRdb to the late 2010s). The library was produced with multiplex PCR. The instrument given in TCRdb is Illumina HiSeq 2000. TCR beta CDR3 regions were amplified from RNA transcripts. A first-round RT-PCR of the TCR CDR3 used the HTBI primer set with the Qiagen OneStep RT-PCR kit. In-frame beta chains were kept once TCRdb had trimmed the public reads at Q25 with fastp and called clones with MiXCR. Every entry covers one CDR3 protein and lists the most common genes and DNA from its rows. This sample has approximately 560,000 distinct CDR3 sequences in its table, and around 14% of those were observed once. About 7% of the sample is held by the ten biggest clonotypes. Source material: blood. These TCRs come from a woman aged 25 to 39 with Graves' hyperthyroidism.

In this sample, this clonotype turned up many times. The chain is built from TRBV20-1 and TRBJ2-3; a possible D gene is TRBD2 (6 bases). CDR3 length: 17 residues. The V end lost 0 bases, the J end lost 1 base, and 17 bases lay between the germline ends. Germline V gene lookup returns CDR1 DFQATT and CDR2 SNEGSKA (reference sequence). The CDR3 reads CSARDLRPSDGTDTQYF. CDR3 DNA sequence: TGCAGTGCTAGAGATCTGAGGCCTAGCGATGGCACAGATACGCAGTATTTT.

This clonotype was seen many times. The chain employs TRBV5-1 and TRBJ2-7; tentative D call: TRBD2 (5 bases). Deletions cut 2 bases from V and 0 bases from J, with 9 bases between. The CDR3 spans 14 residues. Germline V CDR1 and CDR2: SGHRS, YFSETQ. For the CDR3, the DNA is TGCGCCAGCAGCTTTGCGGGTGTCTCCTACGAGCAGTACTTC. The encoded protein is CASSFAGVSYEQYF.

The J gene is TRBJ1-3, the V gene TRBV6-4; weak D call: TRBD1 (5 bases). Per germline, CDR1 MRHNA and CDR2 SNTAGT. This CDR3 comprises 15 residues. V lost 5 bases and J lost 0, with 11 bases in between. The CDR3 protein is CASSYLGGSGNTIYF. In nucleotides, the CDR3 is TGTGCCAGCAGTTACCTCGGGGGCTCTGGAAACACCATATATTTT.

A word on this clonotype: A much larger clone differs from this one at a single base, so this may be a read error. V usage is TRBV2 and J usage is TRBJ2-1, with TRBD2 matching 8 bases. There are 16 residues in the CDR3. V shed 6 bases, J shed 10 bases, and the junction held 17 bases outside the gene matches. CDR1 is SNHLY, CDR2 FYNNEI, per germline. The CDR3 region is CASRTIQAGAHYEQFF. CDR3 DNA: TGTGCCAGCAGAACCATTCAAGCGGGAGCCCACTACGAGCAGTTCTTC.

This clonotype was found many times. CDR3 residues: CASSSVTGSSSADTQYF. The CDR3 nucleotides are TGCGCCAGCAGCTCGGTGACAGGATCGAGTTCTGCAGATACGCAGTATTTT. The chain links TRBV5-1 to TRBJ2-3; D is possibly TRBD1 (6 bases). The CDR3 is 17 residues long. CDR1 is SGHRS and CDR2 is YFSETQ in the germline V gene. The germline V and J ends were trimmed by 3 bases and 4 bases, with 21 bases remaining between them. Full variable domain (outside the CDR3, taken from reference TRBV5-1 and TRBJ2-3): KAGVTQTPRYLIKTRGQQVTLSCSPISGHRSVSWYQQTPGQGLQFLFEYFSETQRNKGNFPGRFSGRQFSNSRSEMNVSTLELGDSALYLCASSSVTGSSSADTQYFGPGTRLTVL.

This clonotype came up many times. CDR3 nucleotides: TGTGCCAGCAGTCCGGGGACAGGGAGGAACACTGAAGCTTTCTTT. Translated, it gives CASSPGTGRNTEAFF. The V call is TRBV12-3 or TRBV12-4, the J call TRBJ1-1; 9 bases map to TRBD1. This CDR3 contains 15 residues. With V trimmed by 5 bases and J by 1 base, 5 bases remained unmatched.

The chain recombines TRBV10-3 with TRBJ2-3, with 12 bases that match TRBD2. Unmatched junction bases numbered 1, after V lost 6 bases and J lost 0 bases. Per the germline V gene, CDR1 is ENHRY and CDR2 is SYGVKD. The CDR3 totals 15 residues. The CDR3 region has the DNA TGTGCCATCAGCGGGACTAGCGGGAGCACAGATACGCAGTATTTT. It codes for CAISGTSGSTDTQYF.

The V gene is TRBV5-1, the J gene TRBJ1-1; D is unclear. The CDR3 has 11 residues. V lost 7 bases to trimming and J lost 7 bases, with 11 bases between them. Germline V lookup: CDR1 SGHRS, CDR2 YFSETQ. CDR3 residues: CASHRGGEAFF. The CDR3 DNA reads TGCGCCAGCCATAGAGGCGGTGAAGCTTTCTTT. Supplemented by reference TRBV5-1 and TRBJ1-1, the full variable domain reads KAGVTQTPRYLIKTRGQQVTLSCSPISGHRSVSWYQQTPGQGLQFLFEYFSETQRNKGNFPGRFSGRQFSNSRSEMNVSTLELGDSALYLCASHRGGEAFFGQGTRLTVV.